This T cell receptor beta chain is drawn from a study of CD8 T cells in ankylosing spondylitis. The study, taken as a whole, reports: A TCR beta motif of fewer than 10 highly homologous variants seemed to mark ankylosing spondylitis blood. Past studies reported some motif variants in reactive arthritis synovial fluid and blood. Disease-linked clones were reportedly significantly enriched in matched ankylosing spondylitis synovial fluid.

Germline CDR1 is MNHEY and CDR2 is SMNVEV (reference sequence). V lost 4 bases and J lost 2, with 7 bases in between. This CDR3 contains 13 residues. As to this clonotype: The target antigen is unknown.

Quantitative molecular-barcoded 5'-RACE generated the TCR beta libraries. TCRdb reprocessed the 5' RACE reads via MiXCR and lists one record per CDR3 protein. This table has about 160,000 distinct CDR3 sequences, around 17% appearing once. The sample was blood, either unsorted or a sorted T cell fraction (not recorded which). This receptor was identified in a male donor with ankylosing spondylitis or in good health (not recorded which). The chain employs TRBV27 and TRBJ2-3; no reliable D call. CDR3 sequence: CASSSPDTDTQYF. As DNA, the CDR3 is TGTGCCAGCAGTTCCCCGGACACAGATACGCAGTATTTT.